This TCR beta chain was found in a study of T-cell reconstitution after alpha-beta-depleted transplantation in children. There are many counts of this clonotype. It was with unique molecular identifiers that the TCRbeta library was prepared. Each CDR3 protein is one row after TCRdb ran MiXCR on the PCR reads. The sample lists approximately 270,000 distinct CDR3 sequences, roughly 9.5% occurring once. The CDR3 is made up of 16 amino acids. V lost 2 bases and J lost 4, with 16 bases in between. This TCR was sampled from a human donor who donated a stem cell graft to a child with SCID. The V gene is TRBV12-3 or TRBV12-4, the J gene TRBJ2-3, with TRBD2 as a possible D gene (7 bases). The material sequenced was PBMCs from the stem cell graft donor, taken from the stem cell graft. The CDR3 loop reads CASSLMGGRLSDTQYF. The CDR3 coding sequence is TGTGCCAGCAGTTTAATGGGGGGGCGTTTGTCAGATACGCAGTATTTT.